This T cell receptor (beta chain) was profiled in a study of blood T cell repertoires in COVID-19. Overall study: T cells, B-cell-depleted T cells, or PBMCs supplied cDNA or gDNA.

CDR3 length: 16 residues. V dropped 3 bases and J dropped 1; count of bases not matched to a gene: 7. Germline loops: CDR1 LNHDA, CDR2 SQIVND (reference sequence). Sequencing was performed with immunoSEQ multiplex PCR; in TCRdb, only in-frame clones are kept and a portion is missing. The repertoire holds 200,000 to 250,000 clones, with roughly 88% as singletons. This clonotype was sampled from a woman aged 25-40 years who had been exposed to COVID-19. Specimen: PBMCs or T cells enriched from blood (not recorded which). The chain employs TRBV19 and TRBJ2-3, with TRBD2 matching over 7 bases. CDR3 region: CASSIGLSGGTDTQYF. As DNA, the CDR3 is TGTGCCAGTAGTATTGGACTAAGCGGGGGCACAGATACGCAGTATTTT.